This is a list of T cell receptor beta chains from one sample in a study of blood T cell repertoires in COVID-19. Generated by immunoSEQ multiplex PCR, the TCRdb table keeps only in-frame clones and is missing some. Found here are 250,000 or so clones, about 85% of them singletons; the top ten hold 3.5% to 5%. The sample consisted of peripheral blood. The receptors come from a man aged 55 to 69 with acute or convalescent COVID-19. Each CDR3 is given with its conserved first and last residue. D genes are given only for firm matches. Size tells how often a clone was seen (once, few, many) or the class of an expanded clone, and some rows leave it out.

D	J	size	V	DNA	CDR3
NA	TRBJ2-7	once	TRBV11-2	TGTGCCAGCAGCTTAGTGTGGGGCGACGAGCAGTACTTC	CASSLVWGDEQYF
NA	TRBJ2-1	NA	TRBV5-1	TGCGCCAGCAGAGGGACTGCGTCCTACAATGAGCAGTTCTTC	CASRGTASYNEQFF
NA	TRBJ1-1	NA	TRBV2	TGTGCCAGCAGTGATCTGACGGGGGGGACTGAAGCTTTCTTT	CASSDLTGGTEAFF
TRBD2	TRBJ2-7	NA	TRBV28	TGTGCCAGCACTGTTACGGGGAGCGGGAGTCCCTACGAGCAGTACTTC	CASTVTGSGSPYEQYF
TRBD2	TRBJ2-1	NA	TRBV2	TGTGCCAGCAGTGAAGGGACTAGCGGGGGGCAGGATGAGCAGTTCTTC	CASSEGTSGGQDEQFF
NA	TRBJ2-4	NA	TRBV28	TGTGCCAGTGGGACTCCGAGGGGCATTCAGTACTTC	CASGTPRGIQYF
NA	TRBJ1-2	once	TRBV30	TGTGCCTGGAGTTCAACAGGGTTCTATGGCTACACCTTC	CAWSSTGFYGYTF
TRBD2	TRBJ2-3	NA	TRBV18	TGTGCCAGCGGTATAGCGGGGGGCACAGATACGCAGTATTTT	CASGIAGGTDTQYF
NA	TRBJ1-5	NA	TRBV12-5	TGTGCTAGTGGTTTGGGAGATAATCAGCCCCAGCATTTT	CASGLGDNQPQHF
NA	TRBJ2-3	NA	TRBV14	TGTGCCAGCAGCCAAGGATTAGCGGCCAGCACAGATACGCAGTATTTT	CASSQGLAASTDTQYF
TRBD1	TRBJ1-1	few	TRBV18	TGTGCCAGCTCACCTTCAGGGGGCTTCGACACTGAAGCTTTCTTT	CASSPSGGFDTEAFF
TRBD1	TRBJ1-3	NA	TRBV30	TGTGCCTGGACTGACGGGGACAGCCTTTGTGGAAACACCATATATTTT	CAWTDGDSLCGNTIYF
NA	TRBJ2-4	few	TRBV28	TGTGCCAGTTTCTGGGAGACCAAAAACATTCAGTACTTC	CASFWETKNIQYF
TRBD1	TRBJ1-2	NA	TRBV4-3	TGCGCCAGCAGCCAAGATATGGGACAGGGGTCCTATGGCTACACCTTC	CASSQDMGQGSYGYTF
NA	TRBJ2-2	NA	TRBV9	TGTGCCAGCAGCGTAGGGTCGGGACTCAGGAACACCGGGGAGCTGTTTTTT	CASSVGSGLRNTGELFF
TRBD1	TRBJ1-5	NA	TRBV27	TGTGCCAGCAGTCTCGACAGGGATAGCAATCAGCCCCAGCATTTT	CASSLDRDSNQPQHF
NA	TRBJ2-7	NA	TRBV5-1	TGCGCCAGCAGCTTGGATCCAGGGTCAGCCTACGAGCAGTACTTC	CASSLDPGSAYEQYF
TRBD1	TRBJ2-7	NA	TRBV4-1	TGCGCCAGCAGCCAACCGGACAGGGGGGAGTACGAGCAGTACTTC	CASSQPDRGEYEQYF
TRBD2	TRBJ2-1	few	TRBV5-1	TGCGCCAGCAGCTCTTCCAGCGGGAACTACAATGAGCAGTTCTTC	CASSSSSGNYNEQFF
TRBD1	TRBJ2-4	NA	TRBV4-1	TGCGCCAGCAGCCTCAGTTTTTCGGGACAGGGCTTATACATTCAGTACTTC	CASSLSFSGQGLYIQYF
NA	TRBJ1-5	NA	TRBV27	TGTGCCAGCAGCCCTAGGGGCGGACAGCCCCAGCATTTT	CASSPRGGQPQHF
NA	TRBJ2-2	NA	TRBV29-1	TGCAGCGTTGAGGTTTGGACTACTAACACCGGGGAGCTGTTTTTT	CSVEVWTTNTGELFF
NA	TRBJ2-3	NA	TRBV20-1	TGCAGTGCTAGATCATCCGATACGCAGTATTTT	CSARSSDTQYF
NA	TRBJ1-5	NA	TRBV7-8	TGTGCCAGCAGCTTAGCGGGGGAGGGGTGGAATCAGCCCCAGCATTTT	CASSLAGEGWNQPQHF
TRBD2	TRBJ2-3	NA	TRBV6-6	TGTGCCAGCAGGTCCACCGGGCGGGGGAGCACAGATACGCAGTATTTT	CASRSTGRGSTDTQYF
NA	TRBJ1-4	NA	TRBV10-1	TGCGCCAGCAGGGTTTCTGGGCCAGGGAAGATTGCAACTAATGAAAAACTGTTTTTT	CASRVSGPGKIATNEKLFF
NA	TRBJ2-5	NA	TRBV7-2	TGTGCCAGCAGCCCAGGGGTAGCAGCTGGAGCCCAGTACTTC	CASSPGVAAGAQYF
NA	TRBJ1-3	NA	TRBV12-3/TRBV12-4	TGTGCCAGCAGTTCCGTCACCATATATTTT	CASSSVTIYF
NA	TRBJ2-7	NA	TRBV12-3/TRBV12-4	TGTGCCAGCAGCCTGAGGACAGATGGCGAGCAGTACTTC	CASSLRTDGEQYF
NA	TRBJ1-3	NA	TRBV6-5	TGTGCCAGCAGTTACCAGGGTGAATCTGGAAACACCATATATTTT	CASSYQGESGNTIYF
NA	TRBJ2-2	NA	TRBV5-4	TGTGCCAGCAGCTTGGAGGAGGGGGGGCTTGGCGGGGAGCTGTTTTTT	CASSLEEGGLGGELFF
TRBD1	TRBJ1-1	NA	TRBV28	TGTGCCAGCAGTACAGGGGGGAACACTGAAGCTTTCTTT	CASSTGGNTEAFF
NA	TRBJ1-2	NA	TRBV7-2	TGTGCCAGCAGCTTATTGGGGGCGTATGGCTACACCTTC	CASSLLGAYGYTF
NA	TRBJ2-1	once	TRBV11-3	TGTGCCAGCAGCTTAGGGGCAGGGAACAATGAGCAGTTCTTC	CASSLGAGNNEQFF
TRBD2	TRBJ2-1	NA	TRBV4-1	TGCGCCAGCAGCCAGGAAAATGGACTAGGCGTCATCGATGAGCAGTTCTTC	CASSQENGLGVIDEQFF
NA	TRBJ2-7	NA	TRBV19	TGTGCCAGTAGCCCAGGGATTTACGAGCAGTACTTC	CASSPGIYEQYF
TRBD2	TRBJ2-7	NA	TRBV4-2	TGTGCCAGCAGCCATGCCATAGGGCTAGCGGGGGGGGCCTACGAGCAGTACTTC	CASSHAIGLAGGAYEQYF
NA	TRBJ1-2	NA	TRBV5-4	TGTGCCAGCAGCTCAGGGGCTGTTAACTATGGCTACACCTTC	CASSSGAVNYGYTF
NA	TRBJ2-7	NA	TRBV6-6	TGTGCCAGCAGTTACGGCTGGTCCTACGAGCAGTACTTC	CASSYGWSYEQYF
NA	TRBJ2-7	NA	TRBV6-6	TGTGCCAGCAGTTTCTACAGGGCCTACGAGCAGTACTTC	CASSFYRAYEQYF
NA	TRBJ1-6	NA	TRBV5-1	TGCGCCAGCAGCTTGGGCGAGGCGTTTGCACCCCTCCACTTT	CASSLGEAFAPLHF
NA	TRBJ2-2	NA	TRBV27	TGTGCCAGCACCCCCGGACTTGGCCATATAACCGGGGAGCTGTTTTTT	CASTPGLGHITGELFF
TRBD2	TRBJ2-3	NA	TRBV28	TGTGCCAGCAGTTTATCTGACGTCACTAGCGGGAGGCCACCATCAGATACGCAGTATTTT	CASSLSDVTSGRPPSDTQYF
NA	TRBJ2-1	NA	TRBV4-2	TGTGCCAGCAGCCAGCGGGAACGATTCAATGAGCAGTTCTTC	CASSQRERFNEQFF
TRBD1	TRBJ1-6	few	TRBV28	TGTGCCAGCAGTACTTGGACAGGCAATTCACCCCTCCACTTT	CASSTWTGNSPLHF
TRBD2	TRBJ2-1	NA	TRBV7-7	TGTGCTAGCAGCCCTTCAGCGGGAGTGGGTAATGAGCAGTTCTTC	CASSPSAGVGNEQFF
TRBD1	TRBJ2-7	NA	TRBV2	TGTGCCAGCCGTACAGGGGGAGTTTACGAGCAGTACTTC	CASRTGGVYEQYF
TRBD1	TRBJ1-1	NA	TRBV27	TGTGCCAGCATGCCGACAGGGTCGGTCACTGAAGCTTTCTTT	CASMPTGSVTEAFF
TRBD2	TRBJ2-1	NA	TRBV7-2	TGTGCCAGCAGCAAACTAGCGAGCTCCTACAATGAGCAGTTCTTC	CASSKLASSYNEQFF
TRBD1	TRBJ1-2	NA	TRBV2	TGTGCCAGCAGCCACCCCACAGGGGGCCGGTTTGGCTACACCTTC	CASSHPTGGRFGYTF
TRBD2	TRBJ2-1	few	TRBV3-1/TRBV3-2	TGTGCCAGCAGCCAAGCGTTTAGCGGGGGTTACAATGAGCAGTTCTTC	CASSQAFSGGYNEQFF
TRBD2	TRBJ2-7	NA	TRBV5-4	TGTGCCAGCAGTCGTAGCGGGAGTGGAGCATACGAGCAGTACTTC	CASSRSGSGAYEQYF
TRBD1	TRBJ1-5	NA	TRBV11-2	TGTGCCAGCAGCGCCACAGGGGACAGGGCGAGGAGCCAGCCCCAGCATTTT	CASSATGDRARSQPQHF
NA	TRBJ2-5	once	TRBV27	TGTGCCAGCAGTTTACGAGAGACCCAGTACTTC	CASSLRETQYF
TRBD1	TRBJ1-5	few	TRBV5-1	TGCGCCAGCAGTTATACAGGGGGACTAAATCAGCCCCAGCATTTT	CASSYTGGLNQPQHF